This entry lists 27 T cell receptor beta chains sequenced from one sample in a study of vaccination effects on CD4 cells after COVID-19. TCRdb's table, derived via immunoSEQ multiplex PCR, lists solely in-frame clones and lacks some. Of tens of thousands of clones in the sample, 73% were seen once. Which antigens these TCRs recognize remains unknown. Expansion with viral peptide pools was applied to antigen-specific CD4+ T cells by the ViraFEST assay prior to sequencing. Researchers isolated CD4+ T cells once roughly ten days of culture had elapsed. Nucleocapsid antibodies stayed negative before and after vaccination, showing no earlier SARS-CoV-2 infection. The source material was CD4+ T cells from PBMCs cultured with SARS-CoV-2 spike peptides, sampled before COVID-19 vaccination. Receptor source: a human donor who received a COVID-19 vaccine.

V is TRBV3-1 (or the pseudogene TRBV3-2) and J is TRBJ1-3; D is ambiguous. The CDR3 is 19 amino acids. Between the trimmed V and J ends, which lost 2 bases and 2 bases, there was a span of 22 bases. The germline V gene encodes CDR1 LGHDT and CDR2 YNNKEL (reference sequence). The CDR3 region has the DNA TGTGCCAGCAGCCAATTTGCCGGGAAACAAACTAACCCTGGAAACACCATATATTTT. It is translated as CASSQFAGKQTNPGNTIYF.

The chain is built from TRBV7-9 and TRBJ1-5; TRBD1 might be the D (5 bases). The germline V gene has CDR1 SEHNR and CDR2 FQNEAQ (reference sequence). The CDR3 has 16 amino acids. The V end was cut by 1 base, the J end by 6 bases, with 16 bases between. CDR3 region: CASSLDGGSAGQPQHF. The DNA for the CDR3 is TGTGCCAGCAGCTTAGATGGGGGGTCGGCTGGTCAGCCCCAGCATTTT.

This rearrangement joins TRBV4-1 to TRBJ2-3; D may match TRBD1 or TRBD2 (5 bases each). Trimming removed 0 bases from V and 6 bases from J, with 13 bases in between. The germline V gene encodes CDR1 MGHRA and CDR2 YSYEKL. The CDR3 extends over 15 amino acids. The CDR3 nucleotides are TGCGCCAGCAGCCAAGATATTCGTGGGGGTGATACGCAGTATTTT. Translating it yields CASSQDIRGGDTQYF.

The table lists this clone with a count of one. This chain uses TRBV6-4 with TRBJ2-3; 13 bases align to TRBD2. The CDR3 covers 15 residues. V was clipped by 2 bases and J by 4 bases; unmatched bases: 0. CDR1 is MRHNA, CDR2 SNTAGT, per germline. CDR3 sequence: CASSDTSGGADTQYF. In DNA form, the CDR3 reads TGTGCCAGCAGTGACACTAGCGGGGGGGCAGATACGCAGTATTTT.

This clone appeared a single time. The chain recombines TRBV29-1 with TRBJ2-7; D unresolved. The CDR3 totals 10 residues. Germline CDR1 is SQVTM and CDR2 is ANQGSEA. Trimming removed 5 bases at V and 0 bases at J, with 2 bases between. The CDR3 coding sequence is TGCAGCGTTCGCTCCTACGAGCAGTACTTC. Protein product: CSVRSYEQYF.

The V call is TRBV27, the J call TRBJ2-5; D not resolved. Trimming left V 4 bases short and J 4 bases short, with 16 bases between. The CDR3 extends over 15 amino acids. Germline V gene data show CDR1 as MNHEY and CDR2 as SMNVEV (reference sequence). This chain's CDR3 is CASSYSGLLAETQYF. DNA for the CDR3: TGTGCCAGCAGTTATTCCGGTCTCCTTGCAGAGACCCAGTACTTC.

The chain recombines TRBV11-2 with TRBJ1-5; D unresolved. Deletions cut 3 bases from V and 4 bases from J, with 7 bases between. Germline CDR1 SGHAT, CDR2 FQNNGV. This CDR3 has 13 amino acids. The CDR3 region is CASSFAGNQPQHF. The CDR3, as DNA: TGTGCCAGCAGCTTCGCCGGGAATCAGCCCCAGCATTTT.

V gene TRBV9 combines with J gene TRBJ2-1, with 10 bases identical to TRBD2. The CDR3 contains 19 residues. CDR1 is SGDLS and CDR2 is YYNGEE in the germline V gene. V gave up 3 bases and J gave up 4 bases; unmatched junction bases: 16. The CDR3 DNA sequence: TGTGCCAGCAGCGCTACTCGTCCTAGCGGGAGTGCTCTTTACAATGAGCAGTTCTTC. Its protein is CASSATRPSGSALYNEQFF.

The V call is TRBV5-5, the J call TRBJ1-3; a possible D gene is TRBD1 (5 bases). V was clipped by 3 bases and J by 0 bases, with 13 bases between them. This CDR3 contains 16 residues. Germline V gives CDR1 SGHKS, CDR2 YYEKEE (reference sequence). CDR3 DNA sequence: TGTGCCAGCAGCTGGGGGAATCCAGGCTCTGGAAACACCATATATTTT. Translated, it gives CASSWGNPGSGNTIYF.

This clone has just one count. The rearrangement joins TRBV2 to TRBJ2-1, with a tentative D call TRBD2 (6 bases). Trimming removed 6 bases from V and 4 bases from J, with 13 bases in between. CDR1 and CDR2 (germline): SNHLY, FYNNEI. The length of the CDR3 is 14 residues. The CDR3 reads CASSAAGLYNEQFF. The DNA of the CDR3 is TGTGCCAGCAGCGCCGCGGGACTTTACAATGAGCAGTTCTTC.

Written as DNA, the CDR3 is TGCGCCAGCAGCCAAGAAGTTTTGGGGGTGACAGGTCGCAACTATGGCTACACCTTC. Translated, it gives CASSQEVLGVTGRNYGYTF. The chain links TRBV4-1 to TRBJ1-2; D might be TRBD1 (6 bases). The CDR3 extends over 19 amino acids. V shed 0 bases and J shed 2 bases, with 22 bases lying between them. Germline V gene lookup returns CDR1 MGHRA and CDR2 YSYEKL.

DNA of the CDR3: TGCAGTGCTAGTGTCTGGACTAGCAAGCAGCATCCGGCCGCCGGGGAGCTGTTTTTT. Amino acids: CSASVWTSKQHPAAGELFF. The V and J genes are TRBV20-1 and TRBJ2-2, with 8 bases aligning to TRBD2. The length of the CDR3 is 19 residues. J lost 6 bases, V lost 3 bases, and 21 bases had no gene match. Germline assignment: CDR1 DFQATT and CDR2 SNEGSKA (reference sequence).

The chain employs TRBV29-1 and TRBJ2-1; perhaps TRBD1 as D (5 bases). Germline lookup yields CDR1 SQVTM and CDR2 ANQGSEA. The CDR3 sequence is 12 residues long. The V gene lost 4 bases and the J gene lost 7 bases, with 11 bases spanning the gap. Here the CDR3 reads CSVGPAGNEQFF. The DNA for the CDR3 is TGCAGCGTTGGCCCGGCAGGGAATGAGCAGTTCTTC.

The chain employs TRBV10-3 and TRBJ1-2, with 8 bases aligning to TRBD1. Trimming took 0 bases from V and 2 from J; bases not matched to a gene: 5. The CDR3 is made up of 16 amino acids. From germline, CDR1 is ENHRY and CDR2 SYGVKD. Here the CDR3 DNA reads TGTGCCATCAGTGAGTCATCCAGGGGGCCCAACTATGGCTACACCTTC. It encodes CAISESSRGPNYGYTF.

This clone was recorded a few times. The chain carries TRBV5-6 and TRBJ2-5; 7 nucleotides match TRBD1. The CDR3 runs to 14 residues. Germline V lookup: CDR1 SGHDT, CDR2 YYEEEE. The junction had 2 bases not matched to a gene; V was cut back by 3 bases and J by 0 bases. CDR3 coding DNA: TGTGCCAGCAGCTCCACAGGGGACCAAGAGACCCAGTACTTC. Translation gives CASSSTGDQETQYF.

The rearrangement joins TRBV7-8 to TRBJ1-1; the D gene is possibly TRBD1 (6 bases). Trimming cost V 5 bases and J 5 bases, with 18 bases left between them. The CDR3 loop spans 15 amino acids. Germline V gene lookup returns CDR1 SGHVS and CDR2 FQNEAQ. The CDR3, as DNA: TGTGCCAGCAGCGCTATGACAGGATGGGGGACTGAAGCTTTCTTT. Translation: CASSAMTGWGTEAFF.

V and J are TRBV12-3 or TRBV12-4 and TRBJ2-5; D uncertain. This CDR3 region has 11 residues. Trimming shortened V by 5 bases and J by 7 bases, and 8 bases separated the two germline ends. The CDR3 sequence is CASSITGTQYF. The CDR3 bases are TGTGCCAGCAGTATTACTGGGACCCAGTACTTC.

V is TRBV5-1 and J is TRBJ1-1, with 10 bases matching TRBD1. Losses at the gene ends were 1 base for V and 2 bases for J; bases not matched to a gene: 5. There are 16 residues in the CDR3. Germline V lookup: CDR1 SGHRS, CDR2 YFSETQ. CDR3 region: CASSLMGQGINTEAFF. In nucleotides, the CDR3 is TGCGCCAGCAGCTTGATGGGACAGGGGATTAACACTGAAGCTTTCTTT. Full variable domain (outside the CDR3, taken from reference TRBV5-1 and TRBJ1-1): KAGVTQTPRYLIKTRGQQVTLSCSPISGHRSVSWYQQTPGQGLQFLFEYFSETQRNKGNFPGRFSGRQFSNSRSEMNVSTLELGDSALYLCASSLMGQGINTEAFFGQGTRLTVV.

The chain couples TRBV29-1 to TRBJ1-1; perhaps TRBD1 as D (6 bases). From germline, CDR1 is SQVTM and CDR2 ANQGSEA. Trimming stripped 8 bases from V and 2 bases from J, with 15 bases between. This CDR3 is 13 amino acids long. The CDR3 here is CSLRRTVNTEAFF. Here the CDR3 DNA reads TGCAGCCTGAGGCGGACAGTTAACACTGAAGCTTTCTTT.

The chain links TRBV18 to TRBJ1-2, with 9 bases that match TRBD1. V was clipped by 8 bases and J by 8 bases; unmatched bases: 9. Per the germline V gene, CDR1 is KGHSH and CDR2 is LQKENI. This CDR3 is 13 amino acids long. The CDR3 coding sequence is TGTGCCAGCCGGTCCGGGACAGGGAGCGGCTACACCTTC. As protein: CASRSGTGSGYTF.

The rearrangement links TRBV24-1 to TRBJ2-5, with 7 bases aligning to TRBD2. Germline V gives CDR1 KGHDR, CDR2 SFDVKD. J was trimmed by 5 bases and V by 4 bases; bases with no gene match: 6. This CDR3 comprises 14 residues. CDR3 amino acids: CATSDPRGGETQYF. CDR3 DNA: TGTGCCACCAGTGACCCGAGGGGAGGGGAGACCCAGTACTTC.

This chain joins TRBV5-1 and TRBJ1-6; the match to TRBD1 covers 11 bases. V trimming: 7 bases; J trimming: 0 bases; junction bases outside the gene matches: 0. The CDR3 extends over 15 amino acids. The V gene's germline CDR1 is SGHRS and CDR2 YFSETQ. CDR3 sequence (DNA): TGCGCCAGCGGGACAGGGGGCTCCTATAATTCACCCCTCCACTTT. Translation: CASGTGGSYNSPLHF.

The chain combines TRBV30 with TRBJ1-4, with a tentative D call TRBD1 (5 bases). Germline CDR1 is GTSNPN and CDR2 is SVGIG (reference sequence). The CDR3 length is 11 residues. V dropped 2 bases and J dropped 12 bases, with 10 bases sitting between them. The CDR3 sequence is CAWSSGGELFF. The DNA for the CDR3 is TGTGCCTGGAGTTCCGGGGGGGAACTGTTTTTT.

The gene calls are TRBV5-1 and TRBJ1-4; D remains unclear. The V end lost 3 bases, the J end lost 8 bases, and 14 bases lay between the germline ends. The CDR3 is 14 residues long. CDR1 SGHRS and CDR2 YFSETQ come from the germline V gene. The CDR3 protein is CASSSSGLIEKLFF. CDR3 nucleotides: TGCGCCAGCAGCTCTTCGGGGTTGATCGAAAAACTGTTTTTT.

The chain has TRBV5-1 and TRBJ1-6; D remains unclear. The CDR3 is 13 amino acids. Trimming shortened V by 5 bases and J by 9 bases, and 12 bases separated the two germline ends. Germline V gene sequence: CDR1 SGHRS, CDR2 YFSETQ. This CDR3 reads CASRTDSLSPLHF. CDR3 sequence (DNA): TGCGCCAGCAGAACGGACTCGCTTTCACCCCTCCACTTT.

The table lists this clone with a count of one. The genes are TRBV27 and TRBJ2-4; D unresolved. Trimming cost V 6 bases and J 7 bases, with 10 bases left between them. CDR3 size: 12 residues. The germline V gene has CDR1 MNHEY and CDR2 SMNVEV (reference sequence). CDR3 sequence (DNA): TGTGCCAGCAGCAAAAGACGGAACATTCAGTACTTC. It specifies CASSKRRNIQYF.

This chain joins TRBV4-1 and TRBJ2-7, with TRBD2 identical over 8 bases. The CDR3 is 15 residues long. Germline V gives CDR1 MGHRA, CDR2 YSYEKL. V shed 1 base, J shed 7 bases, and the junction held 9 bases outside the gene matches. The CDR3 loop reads CASSQAGTSSGEQYF. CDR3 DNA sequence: TGCGCCAGCAGCCAAGCCGGGACTAGTAGTGGGGAGCAGTACTTC.